Below are 21 T cell receptor beta chains sequenced from a single sample in a study of cytomegalovirus exposure and HLA in healthy donors. The PCR was carried out with 60 Vbeta primers and 13 Jbeta primers. Profiling relied on immunoSEQ multiplex PCR, and the TCRdb table lists in-frame clones only, not all of them. The sample lists about 190,000 clones; roughly 80% were seen once. The specimen was PBMCs. These receptors all stem from a woman aged 25 to 45 in good health and CMV-seropositive.

The chain carries TRBV6-6 and TRBJ2-7, with 9 bases matching TRBD1. The CDR3 runs to 14 residues. Losses at the gene ends were 0 bases for V and 3 bases for J; bases not matched to a gene: 0. Germline lookup yields CDR1 MNHNY and CDR2 SVGAGI (reference sequence). CDR3 region: CASSYSGQGYEQYF. The CDR3 DNA reads as TGTGCCAGCAGTTACTCGGGACAGGGCTACGAGCAGTACTTC.

This chain uses TRBV7-8 with TRBJ2-7, with 7 bases matching TRBD2. V was clipped by 1 base and J by 6 bases; unmatched bases: 12. The V gene's germline CDR1 is SGHVS and CDR2 FQNEAQ. This CDR3 comprises 16 residues. The CDR3 reads CASSLGGVGRSPEQYF. CDR3 DNA: TGTGCCAGCAGCTTAGGAGGAGTCGGGAGGAGTCCCGAGCAGTACTTC.

The rearrangement links TRBV5-4 to TRBJ2-7; 8 nucleotides align to TRBD1. CDR1 SGHNT and CDR2 YYREEE come from the germline V gene (reference sequence). The CDR3 runs to 13 residues. The V segment lost 4 bases and the J segment 5 bases; nucleotides outside the gene matches: 5. CDR3 nucleotide sequence: TGTGCCAGCAGCGGCAGGGGGCTTAACGAGCAGTACTTC. Translation gives CASSGRGLNEQYF.

The chain uses TRBV28 and TRBJ1-1; D possibly corresponds to TRBD1 (5 bases). The V and J ends lost 2 bases and 1 base respectively, with 11 bases between them. This CDR3 has 15 amino acids. CDR1 MDHEN and CDR2 SYDVKM come from the germline V gene. The CDR3 DNA reads TGTGCCAGCAGTTTACTCCGGGGGTCGAACACTGAAGCTTTCTTT. It encodes CASSLLRGSNTEAFF. Based on the CDR3 plus reference TRBV28 and TRBJ1-1, the full variable domain is DVKVTQSSRYLVKRTGEKVFLECVQDMDHENMFWYRQDPGLGLRLIYFSYDVKMKEKGDIPEGYSVSREKKERFSLILESASTNQTSMYLCASSLLRGSNTEAFFGQGTRLTVV.

This clone was seen once. V is TRBV7-6 and J is TRBJ2-5; D is possibly TRBD1 (5 bases). Germline V gene lookup returns CDR1 SGHVS and CDR2 FNYEAQ. CDR3 length: 13 amino acids. V was shortened by 5 bases and J by 6 bases, with 13 bases between the two germline ends. CDR3 region: CASSLTEEQTQYF. DNA of the CDR3: TGTGCCAGCAGCCTGACAGAGGAACAGACCCAGTACTTC.

The chain links TRBV5-1 to TRBJ2-5; possibly TRBD1 for D (6 bases). Germline V gene lookup returns CDR1 SGHRS and CDR2 YFSETQ. V was shortened by 0 bases and J by 5 bases, with 14 bases between the two germline ends. The CDR3 consists of 15 residues. The CDR3 protein is CASSLGIDRSETQYF. The CDR3 DNA is TGCGCCAGCAGCTTGGGCATCGACAGGTCTGAGACCCAGTACTTC. The variable domain in full, with the rest retrieved from reference TRBV5-1 and TRBJ2-5, is KAGVTQTPRYLIKTRGQQVTLSCSPISGHRSVSWYQQTPGQGLQFLFEYFSETQRNKGNFPGRFSGRQFSNSRSEMNVSTLELGDSALYLCASSLGIDRSETQYFGPGTRLLVL.

As DNA, the CDR3 is TGTGCCAGCAGTTTACTAGCGGGGGTCTACAATGAGCAGTTCTTC. Translation gives CASSLLAGVYNEQFF. The V and J genes are TRBV28 and TRBJ2-1; TRBD2 matches at 10 bases. This CDR3 is built from 15 residues. The germline CDR1 and CDR2 sequences are MDHEN and SYDVKM. J was trimmed by 3 bases and V by 2 bases; bases with no gene match: 1. The full variable domain, completed using reference TRBV28 and TRBJ2-1, is DVKVTQSSRYLVKRTGEKVFLECVQDMDHENMFWYRQDPGLGLRLIYFSYDVKMKEKGDIPEGYSVSREKKERFSLILESASTNQTSMYLCASSLLAGVYNEQFFGPGTRLTVL.

The chain joins TRBV5-5 to TRBJ2-3, with D possibly TRBD2 on 5 matching bases. The V gene's germline CDR1 is SGHKS and CDR2 YYEKEE (reference sequence). This CDR3 spans 15 amino acids. The V and J ends lost 5 bases and 3 bases respectively, with 16 bases between them. CDR3 sequence: CASSYQEVETDTQYF. DNA of the CDR3: TGTGCCAGCAGTTATCAGGAGGTTGAGACAGATACGCAGTATTTT.

The chain carries TRBV21-1 and TRBJ1-5; the table's D call, TRBD1, was not checked against the DNA. TRBV21-1 represents a pseudogene. The CDR3 length is 16 residues. The chain's CDR3 is CASSKEAGLYNQPQHF. CDR3 DNA: TGTGCCAGCAGCAAAGAGGCAGGGCTCTACAATCAGCCCCAGCATTTT.

This chain uses TRBV19 with TRBJ1-3, with D possibly being TRBD1 (6 bases). Trimming pared 6 bases from V and 2 bases from J, leaving 11 bases between. Germline V lookup: CDR1 LNHDA, CDR2 SQIVND (reference sequence). This CDR3 spans 14 amino acids. The CDR3 nucleotides are TGTGCCAGTAGCCTACAGGGAACTGGAAACACCATATATTTT. It translates to CASSLQGTGNTIYF.

V usage is TRBV6-5 and J usage is TRBJ1-2; D may be TRBD1 (5 bases). Germline-derived CDR1 and CDR2 are MNHEY and SVGAGI. The CDR3 runs to 12 residues. Between the trimmed V and J ends, which lost 8 bases and 2 bases, there was a span of 9 bases. The CDR3 protein is CASCDRNYGYTF. CDR3 nucleotides: TGTGCCAGCTGCGACAGAAACTATGGCTACACCTTC.

Comment on this clone: The sample has other DNA sequences that encode this CDR3 too. V gene TRBV11-2 combines with J gene TRBJ1-1, with TRBD1 matching 8 bases. Germline V gene sequence: CDR1 SGHAT, CDR2 FQNNGV. CDR3 length equals 13 residues. The ends lost 0 bases at V and 8 bases at J; junction bases unmatched: 2. The CDR3 loop is CASSLDRDREAFF. The CDR3 nucleotides are TGTGCCAGCAGCTTAGACCGGGACAGGGAAGCTTTCTTT.

J is TRBJ2-5 and V is TRBV9; a possible D gene is TRBD1 (5 bases). Germline V gene sequence: CDR1 SGDLS, CDR2 YYNGEE. The CDR3 covers 14 residues. Trimming stripped 1 base from V and 4 bases from J, with 11 bases between. Written as DNA, the CDR3 is TGTGCCAGCAGCGTACAGGGTTGGGGAGAGACCCAGTACTTC. Encoded protein: CASSVQGWGETQYF.

The CDR3 spells CASSLGPTGEETQYF. The CDR3, as DNA: TGTGCCAGCAGCTTAGGGCCGACAGGGGAAGAGACCCAGTACTTC. The rearrangement uses TRBV7-8 and TRBJ2-5; 8 nucleotides agree with TRBD1. The CDR3 sequence is 15 residues long. V dropped 1 base and J dropped 3; count of bases not matched to a gene: 4. The germline CDR1 and CDR2 sequences are SGHVS and FQNEAQ.

The CDR3: CACTTIHRVSYEQYF. CDR3 DNA: TGTGCCTGTACGACCATTCACAGGGTTTCCTACGAGCAGTACTTC. The chain has TRBV30 and TRBJ2-7; tentative D call: TRBD1 (6 bases). Trimming removed 6 bases from V and 1 base from J, with 19 bases in between. Germline V CDR1 and CDR2: GTSNPN, SVGIG (reference sequence). CDR3 length: 15 residues.

Only a few counts were recorded for this clone. The chain carries TRBV5-1 and TRBJ2-5, with 16 bases lining up with TRBD2. After removal of 4 bases from V and 2 bases from J, the junction contained 8 bases not matched to a gene. CDR3 length equals 18 residues. Germline loops: CDR1 SGHRS, CDR2 YFSETQ. For the CDR3, the DNA is TGCGCCAGCAGCACGGGGACTAGCGGGGGGGCATGGCAAGAGACCCAGTACTTC. Its protein is CASSTGTSGGAWQETQYF.

The chain has TRBV7-2 and TRBJ2-3; D not resolved. The CDR3 spans 14 residues. CDR1 is SGHTA and CDR2 is FQGNSA in the germline V gene. The CDR3 here is CASRPATSTDTQYF. In DNA form, the CDR3 reads TGTGCGAGCCGTCCAGCGACTAGCACAGATACGCAGTATTTT.

This clone has a handful of counts. This rearrangement joins TRBV2 to TRBJ1-6, with 8 bases that match TRBD1. V trimming: 7 bases; J trimming: 9 bases; junction bases outside the gene matches: 17. Germline CDR1 reads SNHLY; CDR2 reads FYNNEI. The CDR3 loop spans 17 amino acids. CDR3 sequence reads: CASIDDRGTHGFSPLHF. DNA for the CDR3: TGTGCCAGCATAGACGACAGGGGAACTCACGGTTTTTCACCCCTCCACTTT.

The genes are TRBV4-1 and TRBJ1-2; D possibly corresponds to TRBD1 (5 bases). Germline assignment: CDR1 MGHRA and CDR2 YSYEKL. The V end lost 1 base, the J end lost 4 bases, and 13 bases lay between the germline ends. CDR3 length equals 15 residues. The CDR3 region is CASSQGDSQIYGYTF. Here the CDR3 DNA reads TGCGCCAGCAGCCAAGGCGACAGCCAAATCTATGGCTACACCTTC.

CDR3 residues: CAWSVGSRASRGTEAFF. The CDR3 region has the DNA TGTGCCTGGAGTGTCGGTTCCCGGGCCTCCCGGGGCACTGAAGCTTTCTTT. J is TRBJ1-1 and V is TRBV30; D unresolved. This CDR3 has 17 residues. The germline CDR1 and CDR2 sequences are GTSNPN and SVGIG (reference sequence). Trimming cost V 0 bases and J 4 bases, with 21 bases left between them. Variable domain in full (rest from reference TRBV30 and TRBJ1-1): SQTIHQWPATLVQPVGSPLSLECTVEGTSNPNLYWYRQAAGRGLQLLFYSVGIGQISSEVPQNLSASRPQDRQFILSSKKLLLSDSGFYLCAWSVGSRASRGTEAFFGQGTRLTVV.

The genes are TRBV19 and TRBJ1-5, with 8 bases fitting TRBD1. CDR1 is LNHDA and CDR2 is SQIVND in the germline V gene (reference sequence). Unmatched junction bases numbered 8, after V lost 3 bases and J lost 7 bases. CDR3 length equals 15 residues. The CDR3 here is CASSIHGQGGQPQHF. DNA for the CDR3: TGTGCCAGTAGTATTCACGGACAGGGTGGCCAGCCCCAGCATTTT.